This T cell receptor beta chain was profiled in a study of T cells in Graves' hyperthyroidism and ophthalmopathy. Trimming took off 0 bases at V and 5 bases at J, with 17 bases between the two ends. The CDR3 length is 16 residues. The germline gives CDR1 DFQATT, CDR2 SNEGSKA (reference sequence). It was RNA transcripts that yielded the amplified TCR beta CDR3 regions. HTBI primers were used for first-round RT-PCR of the TCR CDR3. MiXCR, run by TCRdb on the multiplex PCR reads, gives a single entry per CDR3 protein. The table records 300,000 to 350,000 distinct CDR3 sequences, roughly 13% of them present only once.

The source of this sequence is a woman in her 30s with Graves' hyperthyroidism. The J gene is TRBJ1-3, the V gene TRBV20-1; possibly TRBD1 for D (6 bases). Sequencing used blood. CDR3 sequence reads: CSARDPRGGERNTIYF. The CDR3 DNA is TGCAGTGCTAGAGATCCCCGAGGGGGGGAACGAAACACCATATATTTT.